This T cell receptor (beta chain) appears in the sequencing data of a study of PD-1 blockade in classical Hodgkin lymphoma. General study points: At C4D1, TCR diversity had climbed significantly for CD4+ cells, though not for CD8+ cells. The study found complete responders had baseline diversity similar to newly diagnosed patients.

Regarding time point: cycle 4 day 1 (C4D1), after five to seven weeks of nivolumab. There was relapse after autologous stem cell transplantation in every patient, and there was variation in brentuximab vedotin exposure. Responses achieved at best were complete response, partial response or progressive disease. Here immunoSEQ multiplex PCR was the method, and the copy in TCRdb shows in-frame clones only, minus some. This table holds approximately 29,000 clones, just under 80% found once. Note on this clone: The target antigen is unknown.

The CDR3 consists of 14 residues. V was clipped by 6 bases and J by 5 bases, with 13 bases between them. Germline assignment: CDR1 KGHSH and CDR2 LQKENI. The chain uses TRBV18 and TRBJ1-4; TRBD1 is a possible D gene (6 bases). The sequencing used peripheral blood mononuclear cells (PBMCs), collected before the fourth cycle of nivolumab. This clonotype originated in a human donor with classical Hodgkin lymphoma. The DNA for the CDR3 is TGTGCCAGCTCTCAACAGGGAACAAATGAAAAACTGTTTTTT. As protein: CASSQQGTNEKLFF.